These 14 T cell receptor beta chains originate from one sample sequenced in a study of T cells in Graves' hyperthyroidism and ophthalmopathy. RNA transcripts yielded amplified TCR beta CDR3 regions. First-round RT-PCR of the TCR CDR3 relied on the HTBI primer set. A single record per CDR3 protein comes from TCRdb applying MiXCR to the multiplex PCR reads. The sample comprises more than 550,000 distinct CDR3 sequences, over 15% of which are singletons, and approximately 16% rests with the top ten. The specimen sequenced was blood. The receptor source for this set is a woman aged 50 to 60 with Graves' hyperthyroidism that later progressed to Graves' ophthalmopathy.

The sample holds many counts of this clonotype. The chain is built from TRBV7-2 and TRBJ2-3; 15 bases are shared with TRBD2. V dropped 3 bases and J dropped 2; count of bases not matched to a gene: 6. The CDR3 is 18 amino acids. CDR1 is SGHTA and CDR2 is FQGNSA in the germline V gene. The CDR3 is CASSFRRTSGGVTDTQYF. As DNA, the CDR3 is TGTGCCAGCAGCTTCCGGAGGACTAGCGGGGGGGTCACAGATACGCAGTATTTT.

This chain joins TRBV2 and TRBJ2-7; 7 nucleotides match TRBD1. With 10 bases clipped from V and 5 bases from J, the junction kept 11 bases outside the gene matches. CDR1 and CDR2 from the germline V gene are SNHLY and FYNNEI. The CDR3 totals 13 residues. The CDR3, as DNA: TGTGCCACAACCGGGGACAGACTCCACGAGCAGTACTTC. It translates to CATTGDRLHEQYF.

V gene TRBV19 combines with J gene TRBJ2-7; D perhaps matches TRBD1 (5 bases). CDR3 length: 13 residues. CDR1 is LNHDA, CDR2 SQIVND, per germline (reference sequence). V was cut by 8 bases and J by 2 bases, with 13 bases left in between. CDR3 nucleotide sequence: TGTGCCAGTTCGGACACCTCAACCTACGAGCAGTACTTC. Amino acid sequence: CASSDTSTYEQYF.

This CDR3 reads CASSPSRGGDTEAFF. CDR3 sequence (DNA): TGTGCCAGCTCACCCTCCAGGGGCGGGGACACTGAAGCTTTCTTT. The rearrangement uses TRBV18 and TRBJ1-1; maybe TRBD1 (6 bases). The CDR3 totals 15 residues. Between the trimmed V and J ends, which lost 3 bases and 3 bases, there was a span of 14 bases. Germline V gene sequence: CDR1 KGHSH, CDR2 LQKENI.

CDR3 in DNA: TGTGCTAGTGGGACCCCCCTCCGGGACAGCGACAATGAGCAGTTCTTC. It encodes CASGTPLRDSDNEQFF. V is TRBV12-5 and J is TRBJ2-1; 7 positions match TRBD1. CDR1 and CDR2 (germline): LGHNT, FRNRAP. The CDR3 totals 16 residues. Germline trimming cut 6 bases from V and 5 bases from J; bases unmatched to any gene: 13.

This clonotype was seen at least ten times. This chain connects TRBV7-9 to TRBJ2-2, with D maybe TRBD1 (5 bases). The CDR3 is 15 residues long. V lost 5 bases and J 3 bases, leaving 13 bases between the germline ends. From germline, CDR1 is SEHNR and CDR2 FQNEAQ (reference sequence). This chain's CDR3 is CASSPGIRYTGELFF. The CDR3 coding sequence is TGTGCCAGCAGCCCAGGGATAAGATACACCGGGGAGCTGTTTTTT.

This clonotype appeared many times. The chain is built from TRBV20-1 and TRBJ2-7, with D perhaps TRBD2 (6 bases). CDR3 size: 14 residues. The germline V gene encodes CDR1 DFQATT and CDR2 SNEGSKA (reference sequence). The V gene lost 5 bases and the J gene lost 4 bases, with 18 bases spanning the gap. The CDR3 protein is CSAQGDLEPYEQYF. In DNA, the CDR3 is TGCAGTGCTCAAGGGGACTTAGAACCTTACGAGCAGTACTTC.

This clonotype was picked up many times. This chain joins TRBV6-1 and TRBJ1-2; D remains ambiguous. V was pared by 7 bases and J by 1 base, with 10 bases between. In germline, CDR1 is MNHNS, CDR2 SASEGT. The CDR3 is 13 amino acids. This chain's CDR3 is CASTHEINYGYTF. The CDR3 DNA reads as TGTGCCAGCACCCATGAGATTAACTATGGCTACACCTTC.

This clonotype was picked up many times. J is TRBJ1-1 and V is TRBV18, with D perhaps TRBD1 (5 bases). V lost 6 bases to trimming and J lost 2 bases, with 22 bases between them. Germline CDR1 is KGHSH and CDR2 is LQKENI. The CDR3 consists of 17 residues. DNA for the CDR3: TGTGCCAGCTCGCTCGGATTAAGGCTTGGACAAAACACTGAAGCTTTCTTT. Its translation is CASSLGLRLGQNTEAFF.

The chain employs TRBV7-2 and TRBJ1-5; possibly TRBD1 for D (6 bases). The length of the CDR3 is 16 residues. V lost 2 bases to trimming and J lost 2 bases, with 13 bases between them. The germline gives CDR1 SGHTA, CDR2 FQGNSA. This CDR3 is CASSLNPGVRNQPQHF. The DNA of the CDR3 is TGTGCCAGCAGCTTAAATCCAGGGGTGCGCAATCAGCCCCAGCATTTT.

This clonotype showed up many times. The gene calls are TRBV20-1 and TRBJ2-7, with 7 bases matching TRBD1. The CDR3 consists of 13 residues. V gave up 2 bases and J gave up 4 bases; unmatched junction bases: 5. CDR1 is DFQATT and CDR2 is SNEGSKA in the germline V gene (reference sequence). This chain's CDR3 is CSARTGASYEQYF. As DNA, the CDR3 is TGCAGTGCTAGAACAGGGGCTTCGTACGAGCAGTACTTC.

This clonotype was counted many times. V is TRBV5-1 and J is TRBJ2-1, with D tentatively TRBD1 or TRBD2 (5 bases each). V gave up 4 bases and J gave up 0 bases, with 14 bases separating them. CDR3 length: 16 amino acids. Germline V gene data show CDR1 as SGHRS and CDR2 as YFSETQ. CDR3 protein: CASSPRDGNSYNEQFF. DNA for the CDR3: TGCGCCAGCAGCCCTCGGGACGGGAACTCCTACAATGAGCAGTTCTTC. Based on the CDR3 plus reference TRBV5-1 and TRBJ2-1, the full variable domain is KAGVTQTPRYLIKTRGQQVTLSCSPISGHRSVSWYQQTPGQGLQFLFEYFSETQRNKGNFPGRFSGRQFSNSRSEMNVSTLELGDSALYLCASSPRDGNSYNEQFFGPGTRLTVL.

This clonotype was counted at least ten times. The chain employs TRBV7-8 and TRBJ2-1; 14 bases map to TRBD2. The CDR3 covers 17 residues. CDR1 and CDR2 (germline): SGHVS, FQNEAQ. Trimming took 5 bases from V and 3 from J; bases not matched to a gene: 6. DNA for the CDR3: TGTGCCAGCAGCCTACGACTAGCGGGGGGGATCTACAATGAGCAGTTCTTC. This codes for CASSLRLAGGIYNEQFF.

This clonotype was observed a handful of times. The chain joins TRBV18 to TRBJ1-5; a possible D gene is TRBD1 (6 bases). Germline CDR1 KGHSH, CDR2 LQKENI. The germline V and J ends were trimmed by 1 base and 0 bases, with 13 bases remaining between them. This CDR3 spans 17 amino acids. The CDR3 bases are TGTGCCAGCTCACCACTGGGGGGCGGTGATAGCAATCAGCCCCAGCATTTT. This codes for CASSPLGGGDSNQPQHF.